Listed below are T cell receptor beta chains from one sample, sequenced in a study of T-cell reconstitution after alpha-beta-depleted transplantation in children. TCRdb redid the calling of the PCR reads with MiXCR, one entry per CDR3 protein. Among some 200,000 distinct CDR3 sequences listed, roughly a tenth were seen once. Here the sequenced sample was PBMCs from the stem cell graft donor, taken from the stem cell graft. The receptors come from a human donor who donated a stem cell graft to a child with acute lymphoblastic leukemia. Both conserved end residues are part of each CDR3. A D gene is named only where the DNA matches it firmly. Expanded clones get a size class; other rows say once, few or many, or leave the size out.

size | J | V | D | DNA | CDR3
few | TRBJ1-1 | TRBV12-3/TRBV12-4 | - | TGTGCCAGCAGTCGGGGGACGGGCACTGAAGCTTTCTTT | CASSRGTGTEAFF
many | TRBJ1-3 | TRBV30 | TRBD1 | TGTGCCTGGAGTCGGGACAGCGGCTCTGGAAACACCATATATTTT | CAWSRDSGSGNTIYF
few | TRBJ1-1 | TRBV7-9 | - | TGTGCCAGCAGCTTAGTTTCACAAAAGAACACTGAAGCTTTCTTT | CASSLVSQKNTEAFF
few | TRBJ1-3 | TRBV5-1 | - | TGCGCCAGCAGCCCGGCAAGGACGGACTCTGGAAACACCATATATTTT | CASSPARTDSGNTIYF
- | TRBJ1-6 | TRBV10-1 | - | TGCGCCAGCAGTGAGGGGAGCTCCTATAATTCACCCCTCCACTTT | CASSEGSSYNSPLHF
few | TRBJ2-3 | TRBV6-1 | - | TGTGCCAGCAGTCCAAGGGGGGGATTTGGCACAGATACGCAGTATTTT | CASSPRGGFGTDTQYF
few | TRBJ2-7 | TRBV5-5 | TRBD1 | TGTGCCAGCAGACAGGGGACAGGGGATCCCTACGAGCAGTACTTC | CASRQGTGDPYEQYF
many | TRBJ2-2 | TRBV4-3 | - | TGCGCCAGCAGCCCAACCGTGGGGAGCCGGGAGCTGTTTTTT | CASSPTVGSRELFF
few | TRBJ1-1 | TRBV5-4 | TRBD1 | TGTGCCAGCAGCGGAAAGCGACAGGGTTTAGTTATGAACACTGAAGCTTTCTTT | CASSGKRQGLVMNTEAFF
few | TRBJ1-6 | TRBV12-3/TRBV12-4 | TRBD1 | TGTGCCAGCAGAAGGACAGGGGAAAATAATTCACCCCTCCACTTT | CASRRTGENNSPLHF
few | TRBJ1-1 | TRBV6-1 | - | TGTGCCAGCACGGGCACATCGACCGACACTGAAGCTTTCTTT | CASTGTSTDTEAFF
- | TRBJ1-2 | TRBV27 | TRBD1 | TGTGCCAGTCGGACAGGGGCCTATGGCTACACCTTC | CASRTGAYGYTF
many | TRBJ1-1 | TRBV20-1 | - | TGCAGTGCTAGGGAATCAGGACCAACTGAAGCTTTCTTT | CSARESGPTEAFF
many | TRBJ2-1 | TRBV12-3/TRBV12-4 | - | TGTGCCAGCGAGGAAGGTAGCGTGATATACAATGAGCAGTTCTTC | CASEEGSVIYNEQFF
many | TRBJ2-2 | TRBV5-1 | TRBD1 | TGCGCCAGCAGCCATCGGACAGGGAAAAACACCGGGGAGCTGTTTTTT | CASSHRTGKNTGELFF
many | TRBJ2-3 | TRBV10-3 | - | TGTGCCATCAGTGAGCGCACGGGGAATACGCAGTATTTT | CAISERTGNTQYF
many | TRBJ2-3 | TRBV27 | - | TGTGCCAGCAGTTTTCTAGGGGTCGGTAGCACAGATACGCAGTATTTT | CASSFLGVGSTDTQYF
- | TRBJ1-1 | TRBV7-9 | - | TGTGCCAGCAGCCTCCACGTGGATAGGGACACTGAAGCTTTCTTT | CASSLHVDRDTEAFF
many | TRBJ2-7 | TRBV6-1 | - | TGTGCCAGCAGAGACCGGGACACAGGCTACGAGCAGTACTTC | CASRDRDTGYEQYF
- | TRBJ1-2 | TRBV9 | - | TGTGCCAGTGACGAGCTGGGGTCGAATGGCTACACCTTC | CASDELGSNGYTF
- | TRBJ1-2 | TRBV4-3 | - | TGCGCCAGCAGCAAAACAGACTCCTCGGGCGGCTATGGCTACACCTTC | CASSKTDSSGGYGYTF
few | TRBJ2-7 | TRBV18 | - | TGTGCCAGCTCACAGAATGACATCAAGTCCCCCTACGAGCAGTACTTC | CASSQNDIKSPYEQYF
many | TRBJ2-3 | TRBV11-2 | - | TGTGCCAGCAGCTTACAGGGCGACACAGATACGCAGTATTTT | CASSLQGDTDTQYF
many | TRBJ2-3 | TRBV7-2 | - | TGTGCCAGCAGCTTCCGGACAGGCACAGATACGCAGTATTTT | CASSFRTGTDTQYF
few | TRBJ1-1 | TRBV20-1 | - | TGCAGTGCTTACCAGGCGGACACTGAAGCTTTCTTT | CSAYQADTEAFF
few | TRBJ2-7 | TRBV18 | TRBD2 | TGTGCCAGCTCACCACCGGGACTAGCAGCCTACGAGCAGTACTTC | CASSPPGLAAYEQYF
many | TRBJ1-2 | TRBV2 | - | TGTGCCAGCACCCCCGACAGTTCTGGAGGCTACACCTTC | CASTPDSSGGYTF
many | TRBJ2-3 | TRBV5-1 | TRBD1 | TGCGCCAGCAGCTTGGATGGACAGGGCACAGATACGCAGTATTTT | CASSLDGQGTDTQYF
- | TRBJ1-5 | TRBV3-1 | - | TGTGCCAGCAGCCAAGATCTGCTCGTTCAGCCCCAGCATTTT | CASSQDLLVQPQHF
- | TRBJ2-7 | TRBV7-2 | - | TGTGCCAGCAGCTCCGGGACGGAATCCTACGAGCAGTACTTC | CASSSGTESYEQYF
many | TRBJ2-2 | TRBV12-3/TRBV12-4 | - | TGTGCCAGCAGTCGAGTGGGCACCGGGGAGCTGTTTTTT | CASSRVGTGELFF
many | TRBJ1-4 | TRBV12-3/TRBV12-4 | - | TGTGCCAGCAGTTTCGCTAATGAAAAACTGTTTTTT | CASSFANEKLFF
- | TRBJ1-1 | TRBV7-2 | TRBD1 | TGTGCCAGCAGCTTAGTAGGACAGGGGGTCGGGACTGAAGCTTTCTTT | CASSLVGQGVGTEAFF
many | TRBJ2-7 | TRBV27 | - | TGTGCCAGCAGTTATACGGTTTCGCAGTCCTACGAGCAGTACTTC | CASSYTVSQSYEQYF
- | TRBJ2-7 | TRBV5-1 | - | TGCGCCAGCAGCTTGGAACAGGGACTCTTGGGCGAGCAGTACTTC | CASSLEQGLLGEQYF
many | TRBJ1-1 | TRBV5-1 | TRBD1 | TGCGCCAGCAGCACCGCCCAGGGGAGGGGGCCTGAAGCTTTCTTT | CASSTAQGRGPEAFF
medium-sized | TRBJ2-7 | TRBV5-4 | TRBD2 | TGTGCCAGCAGCTTGGCTAGCGGGGTGTCCTACGAGCAGTACTTC | CASSLASGVSYEQYF
many | TRBJ1-3 | TRBV29-1 | - | TGCAGCGTTGATCCCGGTTCTGGAAACACCATATATTTT | CSVDPGSGNTIYF
- | TRBJ2-5 | TRBV5-1 | TRBD2 | TGCGCCAGCAGCGGGGGGGAATCCCAAGAGACCCAGTACTTC | CASSGGESQETQYF
- | TRBJ1-5 | TRBV3-1 | - | TGTGCCAGCAGCCAAGGGGGGCCGTTTAGCAATCAGCCCCAGCATTTT | CASSQGGPFSNQPQHF
once | TRBJ2-2 | TRBV29-1 | - | TGCAGCGTGACGAAAAACGGGGAGCTGTTTTTT | CSVTKNGELFF
- | TRBJ2-2 | TRBV24-1 | - | TGTGCCACCAGTGATTTTCTTCAGGGCACCGGGGAGCTGTTTTTT | CATSDFLQGTGELFF
- | TRBJ1-1 | TRBV12-3/TRBV12-4 | - | TGTGCCAGCAGCCCATCTTGGATGGAAGCTTTCTTT | CASSPSWMEAFF
many | TRBJ2-7 | TRBV6-2/TRBV6-3 | - | TGTGCCAGCAGCGTTTTAGCTTCAGGGGACTACGAGCAGTACTTC | CASSVLASGDYEQYF
- | TRBJ2-2 | TRBV27 | - | TGTGCCAGCACGAAACGGCCTCCGGGCCCGAACACCGGGGAGCTGTTTTTT | CASTKRPPGPNTGELFF
medium-sized | TRBJ2-1 | TRBV12-3/TRBV12-4 | TRBD1 | TGTGCCAGCAGTTTCCGACAGGGTAATGAGCAGTTCTTC | CASSFRQGNEQFF
few | TRBJ1-2 | TRBV25-1 | - | TGTGCCAGCAGTGAATATGGCTATGGCTACACCTTC | CASSEYGYGYTF
few | TRBJ2-7 | TRBV6-2/TRBV6-3 | TRBD2 | TGTGCCAGCAGTCAAGCACGGGGGGACCGCGAGCAGTACTTC | CASSQARGDREQYF
few | TRBJ1-3 | TRBV5-5 | - | TGTGCCAGCAGCTTTCCGGGGGCGTTTGGAAACACCATATATTTT | CASSFPGAFGNTIYF
- | TRBJ2-2 | TRBV30 | - | TGTGCCTGGAGCGAGAACACCGGGGAGCTGTTTTTT | CAWSENTGELFF
many | TRBJ2-5 | TRBV6-6 | - | TGTGCCAGCAGTGGCAAAGAGACCCAGTACTTC | CASSGKETQYF
- | TRBJ1-4 | TRBV6-5 | - | TGTGCCAGCAGCTTACTTGCAGGGTTTAATGAAAAACTGTTTTTT | CASSLLAGFNEKLFF
few | TRBJ2-7 | TRBV21-1 | - | TGTGCCAGCAGCAAACCCACTACCGGGATACTCATCTCTGGGATCATCTACGAGCAGTACTTC | CASSKPTTGILISGIIYEQYF
few | TRBJ2-5 | TRBV18 | - | TGTGCCAGCTCACCCACACGGGCCCAAGAGACCCAGTACTTC | CASSPTRAQETQYF
many | TRBJ1-6 | TRBV5-1 | - | TGCGCCAGCAGCTTGGCTGATAATTCACCCCTCCACTTT | CASSLADNSPLHF
few | TRBJ1-6 | TRBV10-3 | - | TGTGCCATCAGTGAGGCAGGGTCGTCCTATAATTCACCCCTCCACTTT | CAISEAGSSYNSPLHF
many | TRBJ2-5 | TRBV12-3/TRBV12-4 | TRBD1 | TGTGCCAGCAGTTTAGATCTGGGACAGGCTACTAAAGAGACCCAGTACTTC | CASSLDLGQATKETQYF
- | TRBJ2-3 | TRBV9 | - | TGTGCCAGCAGCGCTCGACAGCTACGATCCCCGCAGTATTTT | CASSARQLRSPQYF
many | TRBJ1-6 | TRBV5-1 | - | TGCGCCAGCAGCTTGGAGGTGAAGGATTCACCCCTCCACTTT | CASSLEVKDSPLHF